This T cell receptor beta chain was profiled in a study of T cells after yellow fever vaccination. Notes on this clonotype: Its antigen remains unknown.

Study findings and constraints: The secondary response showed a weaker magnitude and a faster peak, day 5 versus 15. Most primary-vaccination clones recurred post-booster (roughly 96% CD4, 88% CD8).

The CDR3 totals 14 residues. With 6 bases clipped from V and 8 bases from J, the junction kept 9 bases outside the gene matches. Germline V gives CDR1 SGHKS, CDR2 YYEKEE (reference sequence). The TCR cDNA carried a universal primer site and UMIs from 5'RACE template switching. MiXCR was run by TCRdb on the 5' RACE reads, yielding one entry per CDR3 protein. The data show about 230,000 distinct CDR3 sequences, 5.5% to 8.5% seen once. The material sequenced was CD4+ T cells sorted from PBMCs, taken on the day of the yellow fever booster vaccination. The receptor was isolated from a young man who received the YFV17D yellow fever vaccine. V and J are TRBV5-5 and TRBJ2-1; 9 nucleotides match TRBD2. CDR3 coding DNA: TGTGCCAGCAACCTCTTAGCGGGAGAGGATGAGCAGTTCTTC. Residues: CASNLLAGEDEQFF.